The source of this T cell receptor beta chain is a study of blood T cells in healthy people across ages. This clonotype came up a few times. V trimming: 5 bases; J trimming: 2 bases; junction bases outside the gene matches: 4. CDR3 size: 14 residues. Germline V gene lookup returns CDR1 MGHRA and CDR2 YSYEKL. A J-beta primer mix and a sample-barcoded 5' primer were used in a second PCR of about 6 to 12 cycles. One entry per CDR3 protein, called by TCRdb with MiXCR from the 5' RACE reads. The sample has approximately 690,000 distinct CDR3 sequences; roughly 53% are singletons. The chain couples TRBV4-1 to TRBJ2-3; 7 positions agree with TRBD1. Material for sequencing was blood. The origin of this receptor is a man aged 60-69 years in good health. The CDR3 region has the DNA TGCGCCAGCAGCGCCACAGGGGTCACAGATACGCAGTATTTT. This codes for CASSATGVTDTQYF.